These 2 T cell receptor beta chains were all obtained from the same sample, sequenced in a study of OX40 agonist ivuxolimab in advanced cancers. Receptor libraries were prepared by the immunoSEQ multiplex PCR assay. Sourced from immuneACCESS, this table was stored by TCRdb with only in-frame sequences that have V and J called. A share of the clones is absent; for the studies checked, an unresolved V gene accounts for under half, and the remainder has no known explanation. Here the sample has fewer than 60,000 clones; approximately 87% occur a single time. The ten largest account for approximately 1.7% of the sample. The sequencing used CD4+ or CD8+ T cells sorted from blood, collected in a trial of the OX40 agonist ivuxolimab. Receptors were obtained from an adult with an advanced solid tumor such as melanoma, head and neck, liver or kidney cancer.

The genes are TRBV21-1 and TRBJ1-3. TRBV21-1 is noted as a pseudogene. CDR3 length: 16 residues. CDR3 protein: CASSLGGDHSGNTIYF. CDR3 sequence (DNA): TGTGCCAGCAGCCTGGGCGGGGACCACTCTGGAAACACCATATATTTT.

This clone showed up just a few times. The J gene is TRBJ1-1, the V gene TRBV10-1, with no clear D. The CDR3 covers 11 residues. Germline-derived CDR1 and CDR2 are WNHNN and SYGVQD (reference sequence). V was trimmed by 7 bases and J by 3 bases, leaving 6 bases between them. CDR3 residues: CASITDTEAFF. In DNA, the CDR3 is TGCGCCAGCATAACAGACACTGAAGCTTTCTTT.